These 6 T cell receptor beta chains originate from one sample sequenced in a study of tumor and adjacent non-tumor tissue in lung cancer. The template was RNA from unsorted bulk tissue. The normal lung tissue was taken more than 3 cm from the tumor edge. A modified ARM-PCR protocol with three rounds of nested PCR amplified TCRbeta. From the multiplex PCR reads, TCRdb called clonotypes with MiXCR, one entry per CDR3 protein. The sample holds about 48,000 distinct CDR3 sequences, around 67% seen once. Sequencing was performed on distant non-tumor lung tissue. The origin of the receptors is a woman in her 70s with non-small cell lung cancer.

This clonotype came up a few times. The V and J genes are TRBV24-1 and TRBJ2-1; D may be TRBD1 (6 bases). The CDR3 loop spans 15 amino acids. The V gene's germline CDR1 is KGHDR and CDR2 SFDVKD. Trimming left V 3 bases short and J 10 bases short, with 18 bases between. CDR3 in amino acids: CATSDNGQGSWEQFF. The CDR3 DNA sequence: TGTGCCACCAGTGATAACGGGCAGGGGTCGTGGGAGCAGTTCTTC.

On this clonotype itself: This may stem from a read error, because a much larger clone lies one nucleotide away. J is TRBJ2-1 and V is TRBV14, with D unclear. Germline CDR1 is SGHDN and CDR2 is FVKESK. There are 12 residues in the CDR3. CDR3 loop: CTSSQVELSKFF. For the CDR3, the DNA is TGTACCAGCAGCCAAGTCGAGTTGTCGAAGTTCTTC.

This clonotype was recorded many times. As DNA, the CDR3 is TGTGCCAGCAGATGGACGATGAACACTGAAGCTTTCTTT. Residues: CASRWTMNTEAFF. V usage is TRBV28 and J usage is TRBJ1-1; D not certain. V was shortened by 6 bases and J by 0 bases, with 8 bases between the two germline ends. Germline CDR1 and CDR2: MDHEN and SYDVKM. The CDR3 has 13 residues.

This clonotype showed up just a few times. This rearrangement joins TRBV28 to TRBJ2-7; a weak D match, TRBD2 (7 bases). Trimming removed 11 bases at V and 1 base at J, with 12 bases between. The CDR3 sequence is 12 residues long. Germline lookup yields CDR1 MDHEN and CDR2 SYDVKM. The CDR3: CAGKGGSYEQYF. The CDR3, as DNA: TGTGCCGGCAAGGGGGGGTCCTACGAGCAGTACTTC.

This chain joins TRBV4-1 and TRBJ1-5, with 7 bases aligning to TRBD1. The J segment lost 9 bases and the V segment lost 3 bases, leaving 11 bases of the junction unmatched. CDR1 and CDR2 from the germline V gene are MGHRA and YSYEKL. There are 15 residues in the CDR3. The CDR3 spells CASSQVDREGRPQHF. CDR3 coding DNA: TGCGCCAGCAGCCAGGTAGACAGGGAAGGTCGGCCCCAGCATTTT.

This clonotype was seen repeatedly, ten times or more. The chain employs TRBV5-1 and TRBJ2-1, with D possibly matching TRBD2 (6 bases). CDR1 is SGHRS, CDR2 YFSETQ, per germline. V lost 4 bases and J lost 4, with 9 bases in between. The CDR3 is 13 residues long. The CDR3 spells CASSMGLYNEQFF. CDR3 coding DNA: TGCGCCAGCAGCATGGGACTTTACAATGAGCAGTTCTTC.